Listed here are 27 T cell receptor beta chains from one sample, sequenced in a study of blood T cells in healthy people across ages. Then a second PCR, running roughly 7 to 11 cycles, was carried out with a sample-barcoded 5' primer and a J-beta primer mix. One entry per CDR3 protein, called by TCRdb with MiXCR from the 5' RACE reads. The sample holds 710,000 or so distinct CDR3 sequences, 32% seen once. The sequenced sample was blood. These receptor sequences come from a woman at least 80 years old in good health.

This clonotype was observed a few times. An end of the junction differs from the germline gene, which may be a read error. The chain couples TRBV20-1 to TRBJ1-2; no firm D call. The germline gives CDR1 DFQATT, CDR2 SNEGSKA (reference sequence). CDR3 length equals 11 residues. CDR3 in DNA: TGCAGGGCTAATCCTAACTATGGCTACACCTTC. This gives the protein CRANPNYGYTF.

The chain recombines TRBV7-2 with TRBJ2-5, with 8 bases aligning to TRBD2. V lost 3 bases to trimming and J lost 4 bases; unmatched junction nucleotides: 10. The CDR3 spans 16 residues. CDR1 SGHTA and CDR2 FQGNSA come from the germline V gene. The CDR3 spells CASSFQERERLETQYF. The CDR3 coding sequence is TGTGCCAGCAGCTTTCAGGAGCGGGAGCGGTTAGAGACCCAGTACTTC. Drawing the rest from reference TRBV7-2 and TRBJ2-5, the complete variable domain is GAGVSQSPSNKVTEKGKDVELRCDPISGHTALYWYRQSLGQGLEFLIYFQGNSAPDKSGLPSDRFSAERTGGSVSTLTIQRTQQEDSAVYLCASSFQERERLETQYFGPGTRLLVL.

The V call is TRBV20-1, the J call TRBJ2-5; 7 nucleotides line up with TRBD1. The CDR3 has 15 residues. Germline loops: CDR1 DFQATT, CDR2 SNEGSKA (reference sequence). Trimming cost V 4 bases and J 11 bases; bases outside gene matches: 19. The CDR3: CSAIDRDRVPNEQYF. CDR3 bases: TGCAGTGCTATCGACAGGGATCGGGTACCGAATGAGCAGTACTTC.

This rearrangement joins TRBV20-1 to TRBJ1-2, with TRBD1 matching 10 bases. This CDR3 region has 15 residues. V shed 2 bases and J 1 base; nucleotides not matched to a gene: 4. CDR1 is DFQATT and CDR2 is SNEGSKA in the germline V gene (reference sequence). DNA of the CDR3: TGCAGTGCTAGAAAGGACAGGGGGTTTAACTATGGCTACACCTTC. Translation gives CSARKDRGFNYGYTF.

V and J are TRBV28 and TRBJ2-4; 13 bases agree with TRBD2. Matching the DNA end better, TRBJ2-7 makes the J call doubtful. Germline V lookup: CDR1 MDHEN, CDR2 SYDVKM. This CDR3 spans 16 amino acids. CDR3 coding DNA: TGTGCCAGCAGTACCCGGACTAGCGGGAGTATCTACGAGCAGTACTTC. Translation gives CASSTRTSGSIYEQYF.

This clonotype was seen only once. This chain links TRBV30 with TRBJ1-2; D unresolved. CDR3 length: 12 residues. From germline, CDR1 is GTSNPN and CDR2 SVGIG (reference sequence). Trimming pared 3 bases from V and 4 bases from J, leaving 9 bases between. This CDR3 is CAWREGIYGYTF. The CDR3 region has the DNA TGTGCCTGGAGGGAGGGTATCTATGGCTACACCTTC.

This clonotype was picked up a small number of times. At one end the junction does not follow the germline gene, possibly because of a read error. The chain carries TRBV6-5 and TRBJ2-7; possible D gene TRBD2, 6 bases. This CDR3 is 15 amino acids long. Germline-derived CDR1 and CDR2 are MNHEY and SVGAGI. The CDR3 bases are TGTGCCGGCAGTTACAAGGAGGGTGAAACCTACGAGCAGTACTTC. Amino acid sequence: CAGSYKEGETYEQYF.

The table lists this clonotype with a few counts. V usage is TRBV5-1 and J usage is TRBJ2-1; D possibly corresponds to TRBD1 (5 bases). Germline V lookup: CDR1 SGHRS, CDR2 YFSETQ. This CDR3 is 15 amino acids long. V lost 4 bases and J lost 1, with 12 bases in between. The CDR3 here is CASSPSGRSYNEQFF. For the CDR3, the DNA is TGCGCCAGCAGCCCCTCAGGGCGATCCTACAATGAGCAGTTCTTC.

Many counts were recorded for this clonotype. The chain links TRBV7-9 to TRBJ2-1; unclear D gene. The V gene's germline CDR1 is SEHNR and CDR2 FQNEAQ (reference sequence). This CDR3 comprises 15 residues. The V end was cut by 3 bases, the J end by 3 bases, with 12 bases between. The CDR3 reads CASSFSTRLYNEQFF. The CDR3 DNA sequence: TGTGCCAGCAGCTTCTCCACGCGTCTCTACAATGAGCAGTTCTTC.

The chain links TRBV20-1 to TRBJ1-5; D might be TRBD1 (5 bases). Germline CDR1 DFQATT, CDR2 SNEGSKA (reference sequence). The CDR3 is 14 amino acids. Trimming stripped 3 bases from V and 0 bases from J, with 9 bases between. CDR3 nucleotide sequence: TGCAGTGCTAGTCTGGACAATAGCAATCAGCCCCAGCATTTT. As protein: CSASLDNSNQPQHF.

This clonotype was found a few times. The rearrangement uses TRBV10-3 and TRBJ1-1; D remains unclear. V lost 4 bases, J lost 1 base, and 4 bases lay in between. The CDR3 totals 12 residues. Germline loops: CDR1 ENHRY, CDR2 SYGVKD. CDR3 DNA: TGTGCCATCAGTGCACAGAACACTGAAGCTTTCTTT. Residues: CAISAQNTEAFF.

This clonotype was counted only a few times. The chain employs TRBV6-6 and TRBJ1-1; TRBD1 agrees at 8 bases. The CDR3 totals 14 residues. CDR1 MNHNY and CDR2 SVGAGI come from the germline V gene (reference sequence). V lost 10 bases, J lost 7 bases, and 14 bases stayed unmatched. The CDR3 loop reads CATKVGQGAGEAFF. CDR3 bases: TGTGCCACCAAGGTAGGGCAGGGGGCTGGTGAAGCTTTCTTT.

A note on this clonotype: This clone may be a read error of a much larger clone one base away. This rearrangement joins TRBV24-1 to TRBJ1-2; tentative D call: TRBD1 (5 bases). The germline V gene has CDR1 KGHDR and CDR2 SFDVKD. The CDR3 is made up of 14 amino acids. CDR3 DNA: TGTACCACCAGTGACCCTGGACACAACTATGGCTACACCTTC. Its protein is CTTSDPGHNYGYTF.

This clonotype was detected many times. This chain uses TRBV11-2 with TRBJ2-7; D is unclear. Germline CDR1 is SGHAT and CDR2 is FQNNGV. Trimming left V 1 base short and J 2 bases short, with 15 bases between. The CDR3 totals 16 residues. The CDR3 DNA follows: TGTGCCAGCAGCTTAGGGTTTAGAGGAACCCCCTACGAGCAGTACTTC. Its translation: CASSLGFRGTPYEQYF.

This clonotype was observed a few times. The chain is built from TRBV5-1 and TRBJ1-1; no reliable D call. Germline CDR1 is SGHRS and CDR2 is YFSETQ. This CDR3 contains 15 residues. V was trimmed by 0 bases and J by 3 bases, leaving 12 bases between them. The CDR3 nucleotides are TGCGCCAGCAGCTTGGCCGTCACCGTAGACACTGAAGCTTTCTTT. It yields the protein CASSLAVTVDTEAFF.

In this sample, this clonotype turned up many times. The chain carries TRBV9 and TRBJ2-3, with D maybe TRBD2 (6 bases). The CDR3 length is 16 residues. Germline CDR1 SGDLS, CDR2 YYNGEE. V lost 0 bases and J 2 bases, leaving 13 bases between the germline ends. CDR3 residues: CASSVAGGDLTDTQYF. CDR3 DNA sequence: TGTGCCAGCAGCGTAGCGGGCGGGGACCTCACAGATACGCAGTATTTT.

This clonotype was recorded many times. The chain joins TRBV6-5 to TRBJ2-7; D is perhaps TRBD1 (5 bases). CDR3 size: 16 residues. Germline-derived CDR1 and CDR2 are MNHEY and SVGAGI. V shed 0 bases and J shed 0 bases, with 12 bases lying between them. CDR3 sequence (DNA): TGTGCCAGCAGTTACTCCAGTCCCCAGGGCTCCTACGAGCAGTACTTC. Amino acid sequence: CASSYSSPQGSYEQYF.

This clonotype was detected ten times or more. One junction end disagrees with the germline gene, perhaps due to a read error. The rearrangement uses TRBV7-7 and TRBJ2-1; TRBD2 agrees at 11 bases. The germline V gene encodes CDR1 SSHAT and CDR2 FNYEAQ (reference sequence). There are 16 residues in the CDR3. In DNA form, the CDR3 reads TGTGCTAGCAGCTTAAGAGTAGCGGGGGGGCACAATGAGCAGTTCTTC. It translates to CASSLRVAGGHNEQFF.

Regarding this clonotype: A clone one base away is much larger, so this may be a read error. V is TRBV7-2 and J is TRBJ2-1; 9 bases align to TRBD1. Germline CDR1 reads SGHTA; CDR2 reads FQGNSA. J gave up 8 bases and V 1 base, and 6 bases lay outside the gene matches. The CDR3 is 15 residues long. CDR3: CASSLGWTGVYEQFF. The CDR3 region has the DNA TGTGCCAGCAGCTTAGGGTGGACAGGGGTCTATGAGCAGTTCTTC.

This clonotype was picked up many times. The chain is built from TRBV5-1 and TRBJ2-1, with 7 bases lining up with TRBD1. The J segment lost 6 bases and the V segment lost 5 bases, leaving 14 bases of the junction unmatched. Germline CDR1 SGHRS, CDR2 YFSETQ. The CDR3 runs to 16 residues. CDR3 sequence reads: CASRWGRQGSINEQFF. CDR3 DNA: TGCGCCAGCAGATGGGGGAGACAGGGAAGTATCAATGAGCAGTTCTTC.

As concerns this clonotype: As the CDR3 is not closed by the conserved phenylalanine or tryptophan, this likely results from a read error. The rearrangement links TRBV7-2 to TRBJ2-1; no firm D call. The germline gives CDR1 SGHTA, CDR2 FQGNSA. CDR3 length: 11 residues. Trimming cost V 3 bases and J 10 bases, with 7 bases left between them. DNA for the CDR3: TGTACCAGCAGCTTGACCGCCGAGCAGTTCGTC. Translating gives CTSSLTAEQFV.

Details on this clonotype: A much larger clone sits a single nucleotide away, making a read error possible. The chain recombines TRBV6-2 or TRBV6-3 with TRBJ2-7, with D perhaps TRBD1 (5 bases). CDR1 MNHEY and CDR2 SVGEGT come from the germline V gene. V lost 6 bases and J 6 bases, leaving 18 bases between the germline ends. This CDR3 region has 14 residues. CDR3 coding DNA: TGTGCCAGCAGGTACGTGCAGGGTGGACGCGAGCAGTACTTC. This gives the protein CASRYVQGGREQYF.

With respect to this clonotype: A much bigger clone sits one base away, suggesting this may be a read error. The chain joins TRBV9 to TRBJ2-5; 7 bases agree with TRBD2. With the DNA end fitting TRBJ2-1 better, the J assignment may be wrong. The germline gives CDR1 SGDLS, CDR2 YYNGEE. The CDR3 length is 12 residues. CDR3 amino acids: CASSREEETQFF. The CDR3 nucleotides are TGTGCCAGCAGCCGGGAGGAAGAGACCCAGTTCTTC.

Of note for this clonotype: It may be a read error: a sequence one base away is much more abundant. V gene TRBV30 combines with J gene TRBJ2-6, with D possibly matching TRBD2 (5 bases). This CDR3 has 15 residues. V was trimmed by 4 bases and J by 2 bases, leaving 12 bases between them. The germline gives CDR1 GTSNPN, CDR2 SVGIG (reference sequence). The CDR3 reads CAWKRFGTGANVLTF. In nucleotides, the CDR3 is TGTGCCTGGAAACGCTTCGGGACTGGGGCCAACGTCCTGACTTTC.

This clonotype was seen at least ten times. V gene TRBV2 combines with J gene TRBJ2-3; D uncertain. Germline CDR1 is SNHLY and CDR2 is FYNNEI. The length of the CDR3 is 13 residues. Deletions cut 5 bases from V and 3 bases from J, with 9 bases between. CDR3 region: CASSRARTDTQYF. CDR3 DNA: TGTGCCAGCAGTAGAGCGAGAACAGATACGCAGTATTTT.

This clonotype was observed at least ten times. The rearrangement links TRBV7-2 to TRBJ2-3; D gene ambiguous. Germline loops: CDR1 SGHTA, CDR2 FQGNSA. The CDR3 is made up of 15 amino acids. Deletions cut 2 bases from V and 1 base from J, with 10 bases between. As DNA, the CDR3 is TGTGCCAGCAGCTTAACTGCGGAGCGCACAGATACGCAGTATTTT. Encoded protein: CASSLTAERTDTQYF.

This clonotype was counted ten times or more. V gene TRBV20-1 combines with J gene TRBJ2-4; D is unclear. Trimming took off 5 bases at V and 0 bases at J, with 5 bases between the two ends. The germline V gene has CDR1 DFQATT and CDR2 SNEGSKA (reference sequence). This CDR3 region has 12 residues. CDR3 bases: TGCAGTGCTGGCCGAGCCAAAAACATTCAGTACTTC. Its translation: CSAGRAKNIQYF.